These 29 T cell receptor beta chains share one sample of origin, sequenced in a study of early T cells in non-severe SARS-CoV-2 infection. TCRdb ran MiXCR on the 5' RACE reads and lists one entry per CDR3 protein. There are fewer than 35,000 distinct CDR3 sequences in the sample; around 9% occur only once, and around 14% lies in the top ten. The sample was whole blood. The receptor set was obtained from an adult who was a healthcare worker with PCR-confirmed SARS-CoV-2 infection or an uninfected control (not recorded which).

In its sample, this clonotype was seen many times. The chain joins TRBV20-1 to TRBJ1-5, with D possibly TRBD1 on 5 matching bases. Trimming took off 3 bases at V and 6 bases at J, with 12 bases between the two ends. The CDR3 extends over 13 amino acids. Germline V gene data show CDR1 as DFQATT and CDR2 as SNEGSKA (reference sequence). The CDR3 loop is CSASPGGAQPQHF. As DNA, the CDR3 is TGCAGTGCTAGCCCCGGGGGTGCTCAGCCCCAGCATTTT.

The V gene is TRBV11-2, the J gene TRBJ1-2, with D tentatively TRBD1 (5 bases). Trimming removed 3 bases from V and 7 bases from J, with 9 bases in between. The CDR3 is made up of 12 amino acids. Germline CDR1 and CDR2: SGHAT and FQNNGV. In nucleotides, the CDR3 is TGTGCCAGCAGCTTGGGGGGGATTGGCTACACCTTC. Protein sequence: CASSLGGIGYTF.

Many counts were recorded for this clonotype. V is TRBV7-9 and J is TRBJ2-5; D unclear. CDR3 length: 11 residues. Per the germline V gene, CDR1 is SEHNR and CDR2 is FQNEAQ (reference sequence). With 5 bases removed from V and 6 bases from J, the gap between germline ends came to 7 bases. This CDR3 reads CASSTQKTQYF. In DNA, the CDR3 is TGTGCCAGCAGCACGCAGAAGACCCAGTACTTC.

This clonotype has a handful of counts. The chain uses TRBV10-3 and TRBJ2-4; D is undetermined. Germline V gene lookup returns CDR1 ENHRY and CDR2 SYGVKD. V was trimmed by 3 bases and J by 0 bases, leaving 9 bases between them. The CDR3 has 15 residues. For the CDR3, the DNA is TGTGCCATCAGTGATGTGGTAATAGCCAAAAACATTCAGTACTTC. Its translation is CAISDVVIAKNIQYF.

This chain connects TRBV5-4 to TRBJ2-5; 9 bases line up with TRBD1. Germline loops: CDR1 SGHNT, CDR2 YYREEE (reference sequence). The CDR3 is made up of 13 amino acids. The ends lost 4 bases at V and 5 bases at J; junction bases unmatched: 3. This CDR3 reads CASSRDRDETQYF. CDR3 sequence (DNA): TGTGCCAGCAGCCGGGACAGGGACGAGACCCAGTACTTC.

This clonotype was counted a few times. This chain joins TRBV6-2 or TRBV6-3 and TRBJ1-1, with D tentatively TRBD1 (5 bases). This CDR3 is 13 amino acids long. The V gene lost 5 bases and the J gene lost 5 bases, with 12 bases spanning the gap. Germline V gives CDR1 MNHEY, CDR2 SVGEGT. This CDR3 is CASSLQVGTEAFF. The CDR3 coding sequence is TGTGCCAGCAGTCTACAGGTGGGGACTGAAGCTTTCTTT.

This chain links TRBV5-1 with TRBJ2-7, with D perhaps TRBD2 (6 bases). The V gene's germline CDR1 is SGHRS and CDR2 YFSETQ. Trimming left V 0 bases short and J 5 bases short, with 12 bases between. The CDR3 sequence is 14 residues long. CDR3 DNA: TGCGCCAGCAGCTTGGAGGACGGGAGCGACGAGCAGTACTTC. It translates to CASSLEDGSDEQYF.

In this sample, this clonotype turned up many times. The chain uses TRBV6-5 and TRBJ2-1; 10 bases line up with TRBD2. The germline V gene has CDR1 MNHEY and CDR2 SVGAGI. CDR3 length equals 15 residues. The V and J ends lost 2 bases and 6 bases, in that order; junction bases with no gene match: 4. The CDR3 DNA follows: TGTGCCAGCAGTTACAAGGTAGCGGGGGGCAATGAGCAGTTCTTC. Translation gives CASSYKVAGGNEQFF.

At least ten counts were recorded for this clonotype. This chain links TRBV10-3 with TRBJ2-7; D possibly matches TRBD1 or TRBD2 (6 bases each). Germline CDR1 reads ENHRY; CDR2 reads SYGVKD. This CDR3 contains 14 residues. CDR3 in amino acids: CASAGGSTSYEQYF. The CDR3 nucleotides are TGTGCGAGCGCCGGGGGCTCGACCTCCTACGAGCAGTACTTC.

The gene calls are TRBV11-1 and TRBJ2-1, with 9 bases lining up with TRBD2. Germline V gene lookup returns CDR1 SGHAT and CDR2 FQDESV (reference sequence). This CDR3 spans 17 amino acids. Unmatched junction bases numbered 14, after V lost 5 bases and J lost 6 bases. CDR3 bases: TGTGCCAGCAGCGAGACCGAGGGGCTAGCGGGGATCAATGAGCAGTTCTTC. Translation gives CASSETEGLAGINEQFF.

This clonotype was counted many times. The V and J genes are TRBV7-9 and TRBJ2-7; tentative D call: TRBD1 (5 bases). The length of the CDR3 is 15 residues. Germline V gene lookup returns CDR1 SEHNR and CDR2 FQNEAQ (reference sequence). Deletions cut 2 bases from V and 0 bases from J, with 11 bases between. The CDR3 sequence: CASSLRRDPSYEQYF. CDR3 DNA: TGTGCCAGCAGCTTACGCAGGGATCCCTCCTACGAGCAGTACTTC. Supplemented by reference TRBV7-9 and TRBJ2-7, the full variable domain reads DTGVSQNPRHKITKRGQNVTFRCDPISEHNRLYWYRQTLGQGPEFLTYFQNEAQLEKSRLLSDRFSAERPKGSFSTLEIQRTEQGDSAMYLCASSLRRDPSYEQYFGPGTRLTVT.

This clonotype was seen many times. The chain combines TRBV6-5 with TRBJ2-7; 8 bases map to TRBD1. This CDR3 contains 15 residues. V was pared by 8 bases and J by 1 base, with 10 bases of the junction left unmatched. Per germline, CDR1 MNHEY and CDR2 SVGAGI. CDR3 region: CASRLGGTGSYEQYF. DNA for the CDR3: TGTGCCAGCCGTCTAGGGGGGACAGGATCCTACGAGCAGTACTTC.

This clonotype was counted at least ten times. V and J are TRBV4-3 and TRBJ2-2; 7 nucleotides align to TRBD1. V lost 1 base to trimming and J lost 1 base; unmatched junction nucleotides: 3. CDR1 is LGHNA and CDR2 is YSLEER in the germline V gene. The CDR3 extends over 16 amino acids. CDR3 loop: CASSQAGTVNTGELFF. Here the CDR3 DNA reads TGCGCCAGCAGCCAAGCCGGGACAGTGAACACCGGGGAGCTGTTTTTT.

In this sample, this clonotype turned up many times. The J gene is TRBJ1-6, the V gene TRBV3-1; weak D call: TRBD1 (6 bases). Germline CDR1 and CDR2: LGHDT and YNNKEL (reference sequence). The CDR3 covers 17 residues. V dropped 6 bases and J dropped 0 bases, with 15 bases sitting between them. CDR3 bases: TGTGCCAGCAGTCGAAAAACAGGGAGCTCCTATAATTCACCCCTCCACTTT. This sequence encodes CASSRKTGSSYNSPLHF.

This clonotype came up many times. V usage is TRBV19 and J usage is TRBJ2-7; maybe TRBD1 (5 bases). Germline assignment: CDR1 LNHDA and CDR2 SQIVND (reference sequence). V lost 5 bases and J 1 base, leaving 12 bases between the germline ends. The CDR3 runs to 14 residues. The CDR3 spells CASSPSDRSYEQYF. For the CDR3, the DNA is TGTGCCAGTAGTCCAAGCGACAGATCCTACGAGCAGTACTTC.

This clonotype was seen ten or more times. This chain joins TRBV20-1 and TRBJ2-1; the match to TRBD2 covers 7 bases. The trim removed 4 bases at V and 3 bases at J, leaving 3 bases unmatched. The germline CDR1 and CDR2 sequences are DFQATT and SNEGSKA (reference sequence). This CDR3 is built from 13 residues. This CDR3 is CSAMGLYYNEQFF. CDR3 nucleotides: TGCAGTGCTATGGGACTATACTACAATGAGCAGTTCTTC.

By share, this clonotype counts as medium-sized. CDR3 sequence reads: CASSRGSGANQPQHF. The CDR3 DNA follows: TGTGCCAGCAGCCGCGGGTCGGGGGCAAATCAGCCCCAGCATTTT. The J gene is TRBJ1-5, the V gene TRBV3-1; D might be TRBD1 (6 bases). The CDR3 is 15 residues long. The ends were cut back, 4 bases at V and 4 bases at J, with 14 bases in the middle. Germline assignment: CDR1 LGHDT and CDR2 YNNKEL (reference sequence). The full variable domain, with the rest looked up from reference TRBV3-1 and TRBJ1-5, is DTAVSQTPKYLVTQMGNDKSIKCEQNLGHDTMYWYKQDSKKFLKIMFSYNNKELIINETVPNRFSPKSPDKAHLNLHINSLELGDSAVYFCASSRGSGANQPQHFGDGTRLSIL.

V usage is TRBV2 and J usage is TRBJ2-7; the match to TRBD2 covers 7 bases. This CDR3 contains 11 residues. Germline CDR1 is SNHLY and CDR2 is FYNNEI. The junction had 7 bases not matched to a gene; V was cut back by 11 bases and J by 6 bases. For the CDR3, the DNA is TGTGCCTCTCGCAGGGAGGGCGAGCAGTACTTC. Its translation is CASRREGEQYF. The whole variable domain, remainder taken from reference TRBV2 and TRBJ2-7, is EPEVTQTPSHQVTQMGQEVILRCVPISNHLYFYWYRQILGQKVEFLVSFYNNEISEKSEIFDDQFSVERPDGSNFTLKIRSTKLEDSAMYFCASRREGEQYFGPGTRLTVT.

At least ten counts were recorded for this clonotype. J is TRBJ1-2 and V is TRBV15; D call uncertain. V was cut by 0 bases and J by 5 bases, with 7 bases left in between. Germline V CDR1 and CDR2: LNHNV, YYDKDF (reference sequence). The CDR3 is 13 amino acids. CDR3 DNA: TGTGCCACCAGCAGAGATCGGGGATATGGCTACACCTTC. Its protein is CATSRDRGYGYTF. Filled out from reference TRBV15 and TRBJ1-2, the complete variable domain reads DAMVIQNPRYQVTQFGKPVTLSCSQTLNHNVMYWYQQKSSQAPKLLFHYYDKDFNNEADTPDNFQSRRPNTSFCFLDIRSPGLGDTAMYLCATSRDRGYGYTFGSGTRLTVV.

In its sample, this clonotype was seen many times. This chain joins TRBV18 and TRBJ1-1; possibly TRBD1 for D (5 bases). The CDR3 runs to 14 residues. The germline gives CDR1 KGHSH, CDR2 LQKENI. V lost 5 bases, J lost 1 base, and 11 bases lay in between. The CDR3: CASSATAENTEAFF. In nucleotides, the CDR3 is TGTGCCAGCTCAGCGACAGCGGAGAACACTGAAGCTTTCTTT.

The V and J genes are TRBV11-1 and TRBJ1-2; tentatively, D is TRBD1 (6 bases). This CDR3 spans 14 amino acids. V lost 3 bases, J lost 1 base, and 9 bases lay in between. Germline V gene data show CDR1 as SGHAT and CDR2 as FQDESV (reference sequence). The CDR3 DNA reads as TGTGCCAGCAGCTTGGGGGCTGTTAACTATGGCTACACCTTC. It codes for CASSLGAVNYGYTF.

This clonotype is medium-sized by share. V usage is TRBV7-2 and J usage is TRBJ2-3; tentatively, D is TRBD1 (6 bases). Between the trimmed V and J ends, which lost 1 base and 5 bases, there was a span of 10 bases. Germline CDR1 reads SGHTA; CDR2 reads FQGNSA. The CDR3 is made up of 14 amino acids. The CDR3 loop reads CASSLGTAIDTQYF. In nucleotides, the CDR3 is TGTGCCAGCAGCTTAGGGACAGCCATAGATACGCAGTATTTT.

The chain has TRBV7-8 and TRBJ2-7; a weak D match, TRBD1 (6 bases). The CDR3 sequence is 14 residues long. CDR1 and CDR2 (germline): SGHVS, FQNEAQ. Trimming took off 5 bases at V and 5 bases at J, with 16 bases between the two ends. The CDR3 spells CASSLGHIMDEQYF. The CDR3 DNA reads as TGTGCCAGCAGCCTGGGACATATCATGGACGAGCAGTACTTC.

This clonotype has a handful of counts. The rearrangement links TRBV10-3 to TRBJ1-6, with D unresolved. V shed 2 bases and J shed 8 bases, with 10 bases lying between them. Per the germline V gene, CDR1 is ENHRY and CDR2 is SYGVKD. The CDR3 loop spans 14 amino acids. CDR3 in DNA: TGTGCCATCAGTGAGAGACATTTGGATTCACCCCTCCACTTT. Its translation is CAISERHLDSPLHF.

In this sample, this clonotype turned up many times. J is TRBJ2-1 and V is TRBV6-6; 7 bases line up with TRBD2. Germline assignment: CDR1 MNHNY and CDR2 SVGAGI (reference sequence). V was clipped by 6 bases and J by 0 bases; unmatched bases: 8. The length of the CDR3 is 16 residues. The CDR3 DNA reads TGTGCCAGCAGCGGGGGGACGCTGGCCTCCTACAATGAGCAGTTCTTC. It specifies CASSGGTLASYNEQFF.

This clonotype has at least ten counts. The chain has TRBV12-3 or TRBV12-4 and TRBJ2-2; no definite D call. The length of the CDR3 is 12 residues. Trimming shortened V by 5 bases and J by 7 bases, and 8 bases separated the two germline ends. CDR3 DNA: TGTGCCAGCAGTCTACATGGCGGGGAGCTGTTTTTT. Its protein product is CASSLHGGELFF.

This clonotype was recorded at least ten times. This chain joins TRBV4-3 and TRBJ1-5; TRBD1 agrees at 7 bases. The CDR3 length is 17 residues. Germline V gene sequence: CDR1 LGHNA, CDR2 YSLEER. The V segment lost 4 bases and the J segment 0 bases; nucleotides outside the gene matches: 9. The CDR3 loop reads CASSPAAGGSSNQPQHF. The CDR3 DNA reads as TGCGCCAGCAGCCCGGCGGCAGGGGGTTCTAGCAATCAGCCCCAGCATTTT.

The table lists this clonotype with a few counts. V is TRBV9 and J is TRBJ2-2; TRBD1 is a possible D gene (5 bases). Germline V lookup: CDR1 SGDLS, CDR2 YYNGEE. Trimming shortened V by 4 bases and J by 4 bases, and 17 bases separated the two germline ends. This CDR3 is 16 amino acids long. The CDR3 region has the DNA TGTGCCAGCAGCCCAATCGGACACCTTGGCACCGGGGAGCTGTTTTTT. Protein product: CASSPIGHLGTGELFF.

This clonotype was seen repeatedly, ten times or more. The J gene is TRBJ1-4, the V gene TRBV10-3; tentatively, D is TRBD1 (5 bases). CDR1 is ENHRY and CDR2 is SYGVKD in the germline V gene. Trimming pared 0 bases from V and 3 bases from J, leaving 20 bases between. The CDR3 is made up of 19 amino acids. CDR3 amino acids: CAISESYRLTSGANEKLFF. CDR3 DNA: TGTGCCATCAGTGAGTCATACAGACTAACCTCGGGGGCTAATGAAAAACTGTTTTTT.